The present entry profiles one T cell receptor (beta chain) with its context. Its target is not known. The junction shows a germline mismatch at one end, possibly a read error. Germline lookup yields CDR1 DFQATT and CDR2 SNEGSKA (reference sequence). This CDR3 region has 13 residues. This record comes from a study of identical twins. General study points: Analyses of zero insertions could be partly confounded by invariant MAIT and iNKT cells. Model-predicted out-of-frame TCR alpha sharing fell below observed values in monozygotic twins.

TCRdb reprocessed the 5' RACE reads via MiXCR and lists one record per CDR3 protein. There are around 1.7 million distinct CDR3 sequences in the sample; 25% to 35% occur only once, and 0.25% to 0.3% lies in the top ten. The chain employs TRBV20-1 and TRBJ2-3, with TRBD2 as a possible D gene (5 bases). The sequence was obtained from a newborn girl in good health. Specimen: cord blood. CDR3 nucleotides: TGCAGTGCTTGGACGGGGAACACAGATACGCGGTATTTT. Translated, it gives CSAWTGNTDTRYF.